Listed below are T cell receptor beta chains from one sample, sequenced in a study of CD8 T cells in ankylosing spondylitis. TCRdb processed the 5' RACE reads anew with MiXCR; each CDR3 protein has one entry. The sample includes some 840,000 distinct CDR3 sequences, approximately 10% of them seen just once. Material: blood, either unsorted or a sorted T cell fraction (not recorded which). These receptors were taken from a male donor with ankylosing spondylitis. Both conserved end residues are part of each CDR3. The D gene is left open where the match is weak. Not every row has a clone size; where given, it reads once, few, many or a size class.

clone size	D gene	V gene	J gene	CDR3 protein	CDR3 DNA
few	.	TRBV30	TRBJ1-6	CAGQGTYNSPLHF	TGTGCTGGCCAGGGAACCTATAATTCACCCCTCCACTTT
few	.	TRBV6-1	TRBJ1-1	CASSGDTRNTEAFF	TGTGCCAGCAGTGGGGACACCCGGAACACTGAAGCTTTCTTT
few	.	TRBV6-4	TRBJ1-1	CASSARNRTVNTEAFF	TGTGCCAGCAGTGCCCGAAACAGGACGGTGAACACTGAAGCTTTCTTT
few	.	TRBV4-1	TRBJ2-2	CATDRIIEDTGELFF	TGCGCCACCGACAGGATAATAGAGGACACCGGGGAGCTGTTTTTT
.	.	TRBV5-1	TRBJ2-3	CASSSIQGTDTQYF	TGCGCCAGCAGCTCCATACAGGGCACAGATACGCAGTATTTT
many	TRBD2	TRBV9	TRBJ2-1	CASSVPGTSSNEQFF	TGTGCCAGCAGCGTCCCCGGGACTAGCTCGAATGAGCAGTTCTTC
few	.	TRBV4-2	TRBJ2-1	CASSESGFGSYNEQFF	TGTGCCAGCAGCGAGAGCGGGTTCGGCTCCTACAATGAGCAGTTCTTC
many	.	TRBV10-3	TRBJ2-3	CAISGGSTDTQYF	TGTGCCATCAGTGGCGGTAGCACAGATACGCAGTATTTT
many	.	TRBV15	TRBJ1-5	CATSRDPGRGRGDQPQHF	TGTGCCACCAGCAGAGATCCAGGCCGGGGGAGAGGGGATCAGCCCCAGCATTTT
.	TRBD2	TRBV20-1	TRBJ2-1	CSARDPGLAGDNEQFF	TGCAGTGCTAGAGACCCGGGACTAGCGGGGGACAATGAGCAGTTCTTC
few	TRBD2	TRBV6-5	TRBJ2-1	CASSYYPGLAGGRINEQFF	TGTGCCAGCAGTTATTATCCGGGACTAGCGGGGGGTCGAATCAATGAGCAGTTCTTC
many	TRBD2	TRBV29-1	TRBJ2-3	CSSTAAGGLPDTQYF	TGCAGCTCCACTGCGGCGGGGGGGCTTCCCGATACGCAGTATTTT
.	TRBD1	TRBV7-2	TRBJ1-5	CASSSTGALNQPQHF	TGTGCCAGCAGCTCTACAGGGGCCCTGAATCAGCCCCAGCATTTT
few	.	TRBV20-1	TRBJ1-1	CSASQDGSEAFF	TGCAGTGCTAGTCAGGACGGTAGTGAAGCTTTCTTT
many	TRBD1	TRBV20-1	TRBJ1-2	CSARDRMQGDYGYTF	TGCAGTGCTAGAGATAGAATGCAGGGGGACTATGGCTACACCTTC
.	TRBD1	TRBV7-9	TRBJ2-2	CASSTPQGTGELFF	TGTGCCAGCAGCACCCCACAGGGGACCGGGGAGCTGTTTTTT
.	TRBD2	TRBV6-5	TRBJ2-7	CASSYYTSGNYEQYF	TGTGCCAGCAGTTACTATACTAGCGGAAATTACGAGCAGTACTTC
few	.	TRBV5-1	TRBJ2-3	CASSLETLDTQYF	TGCGCCAGCAGCCTAGAGACTCTAGATACGCAGTATTTT
.	TRBD2	TRBV27	TRBJ2-5	CASTRGMGETQYF	TGTGCCAGCACGCGGGGGATGGGCGAGACCCAGTACTTC
many	.	TRBV5-1	TRBJ2-2	CASSLERANTGELFF	TGCGCCAGCAGCTTGGAGCGGGCGAACACCGGGGAGCTGTTTTTT
many	.	TRBV29-1	TRBJ2-5	CSVELYQETQYF	TGCAGCGTTGAACTGTACCAAGAGACCCAGTACTTC
few	.	TRBV5-1	TRBJ1-5	CASSLYGGDQPQHF	TGCGCCAGCAGCTTGTACGGGGGTGATCAGCCCCAGCATTTT
.	.	TRBV5-6	TRBJ2-1	CASSLWRGQNGNEQFF	TGTGCCAGCAGCCTCTGGAGAGGCCAGAATGGCAATGAGCAGTTCTTC
few	TRBD1	TRBV11-3	TRBJ2-2	CASSSGQDISGELFF	TGTGCCAGCAGCTCAGGACAGGACATTAGCGGGGAGCTGTTTTTT
.	.	TRBV28	TRBJ2-2	CASSPIRRNTGELFF	TGTGCCAGCAGTCCCATTCGGCGGAACACCGGGGAGCTGTTTTTT
.	TRBD2	TRBV6-5	TRBJ2-7	CASSYSGLVVYEQYF	TGTGCCAGCAGTTACTCGGGACTAGTAGTCTACGAGCAGTACTTC
.	.	TRBV29-1	TRBJ2-2	CSADLRDFANTGELFF	TGCAGCGCTGATCTCCGGGACTTCGCGAACACCGGGGAGCTGTTTTTT
.	.	TRBV9	TRBJ1-1	CASSAQGQVTEAFF	TGTGCCAGCAGCGCTCAGGGGCAGGTCACTGAAGCTTTCTTT
.	.	TRBV12-3/TRBV12-4	TRBJ2-6	CASSLWGSVLTF	TGTGCCAGCAGTTTATGGGGGAGCGTCCTGACTTTC
.	.	TRBV20-1	TRBJ2-1	CSARAPGWGSGNEQFF	TGCAGTGCTAGAGCCCCGGGTTGGGGTTCGGGCAATGAGCAGTTCTTC
many	.	TRBV7-9	TRBJ1-4	CASSKNEKLFF	TGTGCCAGCAGCAAGAATGAAAAACTGTTTTTT
.	.	TRBV6-5	TRBJ2-1	CASSYWQYEEQFF	TGTGCCAGCAGTTATTGGCAGTATGAAGAGCAGTTCTTC
.	TRBD2	TRBV6-2/TRBV6-3	TRBJ2-7	CATGRAGVSYEQYF	TGTGCCACCGGGCGAGCGGGAGTGTCCTACGAGCAGTACTTC
many	TRBD1	TRBV20-1	TRBJ2-5	CSAQSTTGIETQYF	TGCAGTGCTCAAAGCACGACAGGGATAGAGACCCAGTACTTC
few	TRBD2	TRBV5-1	TRBJ2-1	CASSPLAGGAYNEQFF	TGCGCCAGCAGCCCCTTAGCGGGAGGCGCGTACAATGAGCAGTTCTTC
.	.	TRBV5-5	TRBJ1-5	CASGLGVNQPQHF	TGTGCCAGCGGATTGGGGGTGAATCAGCCCCAGCATTTT
.	.	TRBV24-1	TRBJ2-7	CATSDSRSGHAKQYF	TGTGCCACCAGTGACTCACGGTCGGGACACGCAAAGCAGTACTTC
many	TRBD1	TRBV29-1	TRBJ2-7	CSVEVPGQISYEQYF	TGCAGCGTCGAAGTTCCGGGACAGATCTCCTACGAGCAGTACTTC